Sequencing of this TCR beta chain was carried out in a study of STAT5B mutations in CD4+ large granular lymphocyte leukemia. The germline V gene encodes CDR1 MNHNS and CDR2 SASEGT. V shed 2 bases and J shed 4 bases, with 9 bases lying between them. The CDR3 consists of 14 residues. Here immunoSEQ multiplex PCR was the method, and the copy in TCRdb shows in-frame clones only, minus some. The sample carries 30,000 to 40,000 clones, about 91% recorded once. The sequenced material came from CD4+ T cells from blood buffy coats. The V call is TRBV6-1, the J call TRBJ2-1, with D perhaps matching TRBD2 (5 bases). This sequence was found in a human donor in good health. CDR3 in DNA: TGTGCCAGCAGTGAATGGACTTATTACAATGAGCAGTTCTTC. It encodes CASSEWTYYNEQFF.